One sample yielded the 8 T cell receptor beta chains listed below, sequenced in a study of spatial heterogeneity in lung cancer. TCRdb reanalysed the 5' RACE reads using MiXCR and keeps one entry per CDR3 protein. The sample holds approximately 12,000 distinct CDR3 sequences, roughly 6.2% seen once. The time point: sample taken at primary tumor resection. Whole RNA, which was extracted from tumor, nontumor lung tissue or frozen PBMC, was sequenced without any cell sorting. This specimen was normal lung tissue next to the tumor, taken at surgery. The receptors originated from a male donor with early-stage non-small cell lung cancer.

This clonotype is medium-sized by share. V usage is TRBV20-1 and J usage is TRBJ1-5, with 10 bases aligning to TRBD1. The CDR3 is 15 residues long. Germline CDR1 DFQATT, CDR2 SNEGSKA (reference sequence). J lost 5 bases, V lost 1 base, and 5 bases had no gene match. The CDR3 region has the DNA TGCAGTGCTAGAGCGGGACAGGGGAGAGATCAGCCCCAGCATTTT. Residues: CSARAGQGRDQPQHF.

By its share, this clonotype is medium-sized. V is TRBV27 and J is TRBJ2-7, with a weak D call TRBD2 (6 bases). Trimming took off 5 bases at V and 1 base at J, with 15 bases between the two ends. CDR1 is MNHEY, CDR2 SMNVEV, per germline (reference sequence). The CDR3 has 15 residues. CDR3 region: CASSRSISGSYEQYF. Written as DNA, the CDR3 is TGTGCCAGCAGTCGCTCCATTAGCGGTTCCTACGAGCAGTACTTC.

This clonotype came up once. This may be a read error: a much more frequent sequence differs by one nucleotide. Given the absence of the conserved phenylalanine or tryptophan at the CDR3 end, a read error is likely. This sequence joins TRBV7-2 and TRBJ2-1; D call uncertain. There are 15 residues in the CDR3. Germline V lookup: CDR1 SGHTA, CDR2 FQGNSA. V was pared by 4 bases and J by 0 bases, with 10 bases between. CDR3: CASSSMIYSYNEQFL. The CDR3 region has the DNA TGTGCCAGCAGCTCGATGATTTACTCCTACAATGAGCAGTTCCTC.

In this sample, this clonotype turned up many times. The chain combines TRBV18 with TRBJ2-3; no clear D gene. CDR3 length: 15 amino acids. V was clipped by 0 bases and J by 2 bases, with 9 bases between them. The germline V gene has CDR1 KGHSH and CDR2 LQKENI. DNA of the CDR3: TGTGCCAGCTCACCACCGGGTAGTAACACAGATACGCAGTATTTT. Translation gives CASSPPGSNTDTQYF.

By its share, this clonotype is large. The CDR3 is CASSSPENSPLHF. CDR3 nucleotide sequence: TGTGCCAGCAGTTCTCCTGAAAATTCACCCCTCCACTTT. V usage is TRBV6-6 and J usage is TRBJ1-6; D is unclear. Trimming took 4 bases from V and 7 from J, leaving 8 bases between them. This CDR3 is built from 13 residues. The germline gives CDR1 MNHNY, CDR2 SVGAGI (reference sequence).

This clonotype came up many times. The chain uses TRBV6-1 and TRBJ2-7, with D possibly TRBD2 on 6 matching bases. V was shortened by 1 base and J by 1 base, with 14 bases between the two germline ends. The V gene's germline CDR1 is MNHNS and CDR2 SASEGT. This CDR3 has 16 amino acids. CDR3 region: CASSEVAGGGSYEQYF. CDR3 DNA sequence: TGTGCCAGCAGTGAAGTGGCCGGGGGAGGATCCTACGAGCAGTACTTC.

This clonotype has at least ten counts. V usage is TRBV20-1 and J usage is TRBJ1-1; D is uncertain. The length of the CDR3 is 13 residues. V lost 3 bases to trimming and J lost 3 bases, with 11 bases between them. The V gene's germline CDR1 is DFQATT and CDR2 SNEGSKA (reference sequence). The CDR3 sequence is CSARVGLDTEAFF. The CDR3, as DNA: TGCAGTGCTAGGGTAGGTCTGGACACTGAAGCTTTCTTT.

Judged by abundance, this clonotype is medium-sized (0.01 to 0.1%). This chain links TRBV11-2 with TRBJ1-1; no reliable D call. The CDR3 contains 13 residues. V lost 3 bases and J lost 3, with 8 bases in between. In germline, CDR1 is SGHAT, CDR2 FQNNGV. DNA for the CDR3: TGTGCCAGCAGCTTCGCGCGGGACACTGAAGCTTTCTTT. It is translated as CASSFARDTEAFF.